The 13 T cell receptor beta chains in this list originate from one sample, sequenced in a study of T cell responses to AZD1222 COVID-19 vaccine. The table came from immunoSEQ multiplex PCR; TCRdb's copy has only in-frame clones and leaves some out. The sample has 65,000 to 70,000 clones, 65% to 90% seen once. This sample comprised peripheral blood, obtained on day 0 of AZD1222 vaccination. All receptors derive from an adult in good health.

The chain links TRBV10-2 to TRBJ1-4; 7 bases line up with TRBD1. The CDR3 is 14 amino acids. The V gene's germline CDR1 is WSHSY and CDR2 SAAADI. With V trimmed by 2 bases and J by 6 bases, 3 bases remained unmatched. CDR3 loop: CASSEQGGDEKLFF. In DNA, the CDR3 is TGCGCCAGCAGTGAGCAGGGGGGAGATGAAAAACTGTTTTTT.

V usage is TRBV3-1 (or the pseudogene TRBV3-2) and J usage is TRBJ2-7, with TRBD1 matching over 8 bases. Germline loops: CDR1 LGHDT, CDR2 YNNKEL (reference sequence). This CDR3 has 14 residues. V gave up 1 base and J gave up 3 bases; unmatched junction bases: 2. The chain's CDR3 is CASSQGQGNYEQYF. DNA for the CDR3: TGTGCCAGCAGCCAAGGACAGGGGAACTACGAGCAGTACTTC.

This chain joins TRBV11-3 and TRBJ2-5; 9 bases are a match to TRBD1. The CDR3 has 18 amino acids. V lost 1 base to trimming and J lost 0 bases; unmatched junction nucleotides: 9. Germline CDR1 and CDR2: SGHNT and YENEEA. The CDR3 spells CASSLGGWGQGNQETQYF. The CDR3 DNA reads as TGTGCCAGCAGCTTAGGGGGCTGGGGACAGGGTAACCAAGAGACCCAGTACTTC.

The chain employs TRBV20-1 and TRBJ2-6, with D uncertain. The V gene's germline CDR1 is DFQATT and CDR2 SNEGSKA (reference sequence). Deletions cut 3 bases from V and 2 bases from J, with 11 bases between. This CDR3 comprises 15 residues. The CDR3 here is CSASDKGAGANVLTF. The DNA for the CDR3 is TGCAGTGCTAGTGATAAGGGTGCTGGGGCCAACGTCCTGACTTTC.

The V and J genes are TRBV18 and TRBJ1-5; the D is unclear. CDR1 is KGHSH, CDR2 LQKENI, per germline. V shed 3 bases and J shed 3 bases, with 9 bases lying between them. The CDR3 is made up of 14 amino acids. The CDR3 DNA sequence: TGTGCCAGCTCACCTTGGACGGACAATCAGCCCCAGCATTTT. Protein sequence: CASSPWTDNQPQHF.

The rearrangement uses TRBV5-1 and TRBJ2-5, with D possibly TRBD2 on 6 matching bases. The CDR3 is made up of 16 amino acids. In germline, CDR1 is SGHRS, CDR2 YFSETQ. V was clipped by 0 bases and J by 1 base, with 13 bases between them. The CDR3 loop is CASSLESALAQETQYF. The DNA for the CDR3 is TGCGCCAGCAGCTTGGAATCGGCACTAGCCCAAGAGACCCAGTACTTC.

The count of this clone is one. The chain recombines TRBV19 with TRBJ2-5; 7 nucleotides match TRBD1. The CDR3 loop spans 12 amino acids. The germline V gene has CDR1 LNHDA and CDR2 SQIVND (reference sequence). V shed 10 bases, J shed 1 base, and the junction held 3 bases outside the gene matches. The CDR3 reads CATGTVQETQYF. CDR3 bases: TGTGCCACCGGGACAGTCCAAGAGACCCAGTACTTC.

The chain has TRBV11-2 and TRBJ2-5; D gene ambiguous. In germline, CDR1 is SGHAT, CDR2 FQNNGV. The CDR3 spans 13 residues. Trimming left V 3 bases short and J 4 bases short, with 9 bases between. CDR3 amino acids: CASSFTPGETQYF. Written as DNA, the CDR3 is TGTGCCAGCAGCTTTACGCCGGGAGAGACCCAGTACTTC.

CDR3 sequence: CAWKFNEKLFF. The CDR3, as DNA: TGTGCCTGGAAGTTCAATGAAAAACTGTTTTTT. V is TRBV30 and J is TRBJ1-4; unclear D gene. The CDR3 is 11 amino acids. The V end lost 4 bases, the J end lost 5 bases, and 5 bases lay between the germline ends. CDR1 and CDR2 (germline): GTSNPN, SVGIG (reference sequence).

This chain links TRBV5-1 with TRBJ2-7, with a possible D match to TRBD2 (6 bases). V dropped 7 bases and J dropped 5 bases, with 22 bases sitting between them. Looked up from germline, CDR1 is SGHRS and CDR2 is YFSETQ. The CDR3 spans 15 residues. CDR3 in amino acids: CASAPHSGGTDEQYF. The DNA for the CDR3 is TGCGCCAGCGCTCCCCATAGTGGGGGGACGGACGAGCAGTACTTC.

The chain recombines TRBV24-1 with TRBJ2-1, with 10 bases identical to TRBD1. J gave up 7 bases and V 3 bases, and 5 bases lay outside the gene matches. CDR1 KGHDR and CDR2 SFDVKD come from the germline V gene. The CDR3 is made up of 15 amino acids. The CDR3 reads CATSDPGQGWNEQFF. DNA for the CDR3: TGTGCCACCAGTGATCCGGGACAGGGGTGGAATGAGCAGTTCTTC.

This clone was seen only once. The V gene is TRBV28, the J gene TRBJ1-6; D might be TRBD1 (5 bases). Germline loops: CDR1 MDHEN, CDR2 SYDVKM. Trimming stripped 9 bases from V and 0 bases from J, with 12 bases between. There are 15 residues in the CDR3. CDR3 DNA: TGTGCCAGTGAGGCAGGGAGCTCCTATAATTCACCCCTCCACTTT. This translates into CASEAGSSYNSPLHF.

In its sample, this clone was seen once. The chain uses TRBV9 and TRBJ1-3; D is unclear. Trimming removed 4 bases at V and 0 bases at J, with 11 bases between. Germline V CDR1 and CDR2: SGDLS, YYNGEE. The CDR3 totals 15 residues. The CDR3 bases are TGTGCCAGCAGCCTGACGGGAAGCTCTGGAAACACCATATATTTT. The encoded protein is CASSLTGSSGNTIYF.